These T cell receptor beta chains were read from a single sample in a study of CD8 T cells in Susac syndrome. TCRdb re-called the immunoSEQ multiplex PCR reads through MiXCR, storing one row per CDR3 protein. The sample contains fewer than 85,000 distinct CDR3 sequences, approximately 94% of which appear only once. Sequencing used CD8+ T cells from PBMCs. The receptors here all came from a human donor with Susac syndrome. The CDR3 runs from the conserved cysteine through the conserved F or W.

v_gene	CDR3aa
TRBV20-1	CSAAETGVIYEQYF
TRBV15	CATSREVGQPQHF
TRBV15	CATSRKQGAPRSPLHF
TRBV5-1	CASSLGSHEQFF
TRBV12-5	CASRGGGTDTQYF
TRBV9	CASSVAVDSTYEQYF
TRBV10-3	CAIKSRDRGFYTF
TRBV7-6	CASSFRASYEQFF
TRBV30	CAWSLSPGYEQYF
TRBV27	CASSLSSGSNTEAFF
TRBV15	CATSPGLRLSGKETQYF
TRBV9	CASSVGNGYSPLHF
TRBV28	CASTSGGEENIQYF
TRBV2	CASEGGDEAFF
TRBV15	CATSTSEDGTQYF
TRBV28	CASGTLNPYEQYF
TRBV29-1	CSVETRSGYTF
TRBV11-2	CASSSLRSGRLAKNIQYF
TRBV9	CASSVSSVPQETQYF
TRBV29-1	CSVDRGRGTEAFF
TRBV20-1	CSARGRVRGDTQYF
TRBV29-1	CSVEDRGPGTGENYGYTF
TRBV9	CASSPGLAGGPRETQYF
TRBV3-1	CASSQDRDYTGELFF
TRBV4-1	CASSQEGVNEQFF
TRBV4-1	CASSLTSAGGTEAFF
TRBV29-1	CSVIIPDRSYEQYF
TRBV7-9	CASSGGKGRTSYEQYF
TRBV2	CASAGQGIGEQYF
TRBV6-6	CAIPGSSYNSPLHF
TRBV7-9	CASRGAGDWEETQYF
TRBV19	CASSIDGGWGNEQFF
TRBV7-9	CASSPPGRSGANVLTF
TRBV20-1	CSARGDRVLSPLHF
TRBV20-1	CSATPRGGNQPQHF
TRBV24-1	CATSDPRQGDTQYF
TRBV7-3	CASSLPGYEQYF
TRBV20-1	CSARDRGGNYEQYF
TRBV10-3	CAISPGQGRNEQFF
TRBV15	CATSIRMVGNQPQHF
TRBV13	CASSSGGVESEQFF
TRBV2	CASGGKPGHQPQHF
TRBV5-8	CASSLLTGTLQETQYF
TRBV4-3	CASSQAQGGYGYTF
TRBV2	CASSGRSGELFF
TRBV27	CASSPASPGPGRGYTF
TRBV9	CASSATDTQYF
TRBV5-4	CASSLAGRETDTQYF
TRBV9	CASSVPDMDTSGGSYNEQFF
TRBV5-1	CASSFRDYLSYNEQFF
TRBV9	CASSVGTGTYEQYF
TRBV11-1	CASSPLRRQGDYEQYF
TRBV24-1	CATSAQGGGGETQYF
TRBV3-1	CASSQDSASVETQYF
TRBV20-1	CSALDGDSGGTVEQYF